These 9 T cell receptor beta chains share one sample of origin, sequenced in a study of T cell clonotyping in hematopoietic cell transplantation. Sequenced by immunoSEQ multiplex PCR; TCRdb stores in-frame clones only, minus some. Of about 5,700 clones in the sample, around nine tenths were seen once. The source was peripheral blood mononuclear cells, collected 100 days after allogeneic stem cell transplant. The receptors were gathered from a female patient aged 50-65 years who had an allogeneic stem cell transplant from an unrelated donor, so T cells may come from the graft donor. Some clones in this sample may be carry-over from other donors' samples.

The V call is TRBV2, the J call TRBJ1-4; D is uncertain. V lost 3 bases to trimming and J lost 5 bases, with 10 bases between them. Germline V lookup: CDR1 SNHLY, CDR2 FYNNEI. This CDR3 comprises 14 residues. CDR3 region: CASSESGWNEKLFF. Here the CDR3 DNA reads TGTGCCAGCAGTGAGAGTGGGTGGAATGAAAAACTGTTTTTT.

The V gene is TRBV5-1, the J gene TRBJ2-7, with D tentatively TRBD1 (6 bases). The CDR3 is made up of 13 amino acids. The ends were cut back, 4 bases at V and 5 bases at J, with 13 bases in the middle. Germline CDR1 is SGHRS and CDR2 is YFSETQ. CDR3 amino acids: CASSPHRADEQYF. The DNA of the CDR3 is TGCGCCAGCAGCCCCCACAGGGCGGACGAGCAGTACTTC.

The CDR3: CASSQGGPLAGSSYNEQFF. The CDR3 DNA sequence: TGTGCCAGCAGTCAAGGGGGTCCCCTAGCCGGGAGCTCCTACAATGAGCAGTTCTTC. The V call is TRBV6-1, the J call TRBJ2-1, with D tentatively TRBD1 or TRBD2 (6 bases each). CDR1 MNHNS and CDR2 SASEGT come from the germline V gene. The V and J ends lost 5 bases and 0 bases respectively, with 23 bases between them. The CDR3 extends over 19 amino acids.

The V and J genes are TRBV30 and TRBJ2-7, with a weak D call TRBD2 (7 bases). V gave up 4 bases and J gave up 3 bases, with 13 bases separating them. This CDR3 region has 13 residues. CDR1 and CDR2 from the germline V gene are GTSNPN and SVGIG (reference sequence). Written as DNA, the CDR3 is TGTGCCTGGAATCGAGGGGGGGGCTACGAGCAGTACTTC. It encodes CAWNRGGGYEQYF.

The chain combines TRBV9 with TRBJ1-3; D gene unclear. Trimming left V 1 base short and J 0 bases short, with 14 bases between. The germline CDR1 and CDR2 sequences are SGDLS and YYNGEE. The CDR3 covers 17 residues. CDR3 nucleotides: TGTGCCAGCAGCGTATCCGGGCCCACGAGCTCTGGAAACACCATATATTTT. Amino acids: CASSVSGPTSSGNTIYF.

V gene TRBV6-5 combines with J gene TRBJ1-2, with D possibly matching TRBD1 (5 bases). Trimming pared 2 bases from V and 7 bases from J, leaving 11 bases between. This CDR3 has 13 residues. Germline loops: CDR1 MNHEY, CDR2 SVGAGI. This chain's CDR3 is CASSYDSKSGYTF. CDR3 coding DNA: TGTGCCAGCAGTTACGACAGTAAATCTGGCTACACCTTC.

The chain couples TRBV11-2 to TRBJ2-7, with D perhaps matching TRBD2 (6 bases). The CDR3 is 14 residues long. Germline CDR1 and CDR2: SGHAT and FQNNGV. Trimming took 0 bases from V and 2 from J, leaving 8 bases between them. CDR3 region: CASSLDPGAYEQYF. CDR3 in DNA: TGTGCCAGCAGCTTAGATCCGGGGGCCTACGAGCAGTACTTC.

The J gene is TRBJ2-7, the V gene TRBV7-2; D might be TRBD1 (5 bases). CDR1 is SGHTA, CDR2 FQGNSA, per germline. With 3 bases removed from V and 7 bases from J, the gap between germline ends came to 13 bases. There are 13 residues in the CDR3. CDR3 in DNA: TGTGCCAGCAGCTTCAGTGGGGCTAAAGAGCAGTACTTC. Amino acids: CASSFSGAKEQYF.

The chain uses TRBV7-6 and TRBJ2-7, with 9 bases lining up with TRBD1. Germline CDR1 SGHVS, CDR2 FNYEAQ. The CDR3 contains 15 residues. V was clipped by 3 bases and J by 2 bases; unmatched bases: 5. The CDR3 nucleotides read TGTGCCAGCAGCTTTACCGGGACAGGGCCCTACGAGCAGTACTTC. Its protein product is CASSFTGTGPYEQYF.